This TCR beta chain was recovered during a study of T-cell reconstitution after alpha-beta-depleted transplantation in children. Unique molecular identifiers were incorporated into the prepared TCRbeta library. TCRdb independently ran MiXCR on the PCR reads; one entry per CDR3 protein. The repertoire includes roughly 310,000 distinct CDR3 sequences, around 25% of them detected once, and roughly 11% sits in the top ten. The receptor was isolated from a male patient between 5 and 17 years old who had a stem cell transplant for acute lymphoblastic leukemia, so the T cells may come from the graft donor. Sample: PBMCs, mostly from graft donor cells, taken 180 days after TCRalphabeta/CD19-depleted stem cell transplant.

The CDR3 coding sequence is TGCAGCGTCGTTACAGCCGTGGGTCAGCCCCAGCATTTT. It yields the protein CSVVTAVGQPQHF. The J gene is TRBJ1-5, the V gene TRBV29-1, with D unresolved. V was clipped by 6 bases and J by 6 bases, with 15 bases between them. Looked up from germline, CDR1 is SQVTM and CDR2 is ANQGSEA. The CDR3 has 13 amino acids.